Presented here are 20 T cell receptor beta chains from one specimen sequenced in a study of early T cells in non-severe SARS-CoV-2 infection. MiXCR, applied by TCRdb to the 5' RACE reads, yields one record per CDR3 protein. The repertoire has approximately 37,000 distinct CDR3 sequences, about 5.3% of them found once; the top ten carry around 5.8%. The sample in question was whole blood, obtained at baseline. Receptors originate from an adult who was a healthcare worker with PCR-confirmed SARS-CoV-2 infection or an uninfected control (not recorded which).

In this sample, this clonotype turned up a few times. The chain links TRBV6-5 to TRBJ2-7; D is undetermined. The CDR3 has 12 amino acids. V lost 0 bases, J lost 7 bases, and 7 bases lay in between. In germline, CDR1 is MNHEY, CDR2 SVGAGI. CDR3 DNA sequence: TGTGCCAGCAGTTACTCTCTCAGTGAGCAGTACTTC. It yields the protein CASSYSLSEQYF.

This clonotype was observed many times. This chain uses TRBV5-1 with TRBJ2-1, with 8 nucleotides matching TRBD1. With V trimmed by 0 bases and J by 4 bases, 0 bases remained unmatched. The CDR3 has 14 residues. In germline, CDR1 is SGHRS, CDR2 YFSETQ. The CDR3 spells CASSLGQGYNEQFF. The CDR3 DNA is TGCGCCAGCAGCTTGGGACAGGGGTACAATGAGCAGTTCTTC.

A few counts support this clonotype. This chain links TRBV10-2 with TRBJ1-1; D uncertain. This CDR3 has 10 amino acids. Germline V lookup: CDR1 WSHSY, CDR2 SAAADI. V lost 7 bases to trimming and J lost 5 bases, with 5 bases between them. DNA of the CDR3: TGCGCCAGCACCGGGACTGAAGCTTTCTTT. It is translated as CASTGTEAFF.

This clonotype was seen at least ten times. The gene calls are TRBV6-6 and TRBJ2-5; 12 nucleotides line up with TRBD1. This CDR3 is built from 17 residues. Per germline, CDR1 MNHNY and CDR2 SVGAGI (reference sequence). V shed 5 bases and J 3 bases; nucleotides not matched to a gene: 10. The CDR3 coding sequence is TGTGCCAGCAGTCCCCGGGACAGGGGGCGGGGGAAAGAGACCCAGTACTTC. Protein: CASSPRDRGRGKETQYF.

This clonotype was seen repeatedly, ten times or more. V gene TRBV5-1 combines with J gene TRBJ2-2; a weak D match, TRBD2 (6 bases). The CDR3 loop spans 16 amino acids. V was clipped by 0 bases and J by 4 bases, with 13 bases between them. The germline V gene encodes CDR1 SGHRS and CDR2 YFSETQ. The CDR3 DNA reads TGCGCCAGCAGCTTGGCTGTCGGGAGAGGCACCGGGGAGCTGTTTTTT. Amino acid sequence: CASSLAVGRGTGELFF.

This clonotype was found many times. The chain joins TRBV12-3 or TRBV12-4 to TRBJ2-2; D is unresolved. V was pared by 3 bases and J by 5 bases, with 1 base between. The CDR3 runs to 11 residues. The CDR3 DNA reads TGTGCCAGCAGTTTTACCGGGGAGCTGTTTTTT. This encodes CASSFTGELFF.

This clonotype turned up a few times. The genes are TRBV6-5 and TRBJ1-4; D unresolved. Trimming removed 5 bases at V and 2 bases at J, with 9 bases between. CDR1 is MNHEY and CDR2 is SVGAGI in the germline V gene. The CDR3 runs to 14 residues. The CDR3 region is CASSALQTNEKLFF. CDR3 sequence (DNA): TGTGCCAGCAGTGCTCTACAGACTAATGAAAAACTGTTTTTT.

This chain connects TRBV6-2 or TRBV6-3 to TRBJ1-2; no clear D. Trimming took 2 bases from V and 4 from J, leaving 8 bases between them. The CDR3 is 13 residues long. CDR1 MNHEY and CDR2 SVGEGT come from the germline V gene. Here the CDR3 DNA reads TGTGCCAGCAGTTACGGGAAGCCCTATGGCTACACCTTC. Translation: CASSYGKPYGYTF.

This clonotype has ten or more counts. The chain is built from TRBV4-1 and TRBJ1-5; D call uncertain. Germline V gene data show CDR1 as MGHRA and CDR2 as YSYEKL. The CDR3 length is 15 residues. The germline V and J ends were trimmed by 1 base and 4 bases, with 11 bases remaining between them. For the CDR3, the DNA is TGCGCCAGCAGCCAAGTCCAGGACTCGAATCAGCCCCAGCATTTT. Protein sequence: CASSQVQDSNQPQHF.

The chain has TRBV5-1 and TRBJ2-1; TRBD2 agrees at 10 bases. V was pared by 1 base and J by 4 bases, with 5 bases of the junction left unmatched. The CDR3 loop spans 16 amino acids. Per germline, CDR1 SGHRS and CDR2 YFSETQ. CDR3 coding DNA: TGCGCCAGCAGCTTGTTGTTAGCGGGAGGTTACAATGAGCAGTTCTTC. This codes for CASSLLLAGGYNEQFF. Full variable domain (rest looked up from reference TRBV5-1 and TRBJ2-1): KAGVTQTPRYLIKTRGQQVTLSCSPISGHRSVSWYQQTPGQGLQFLFEYFSETQRNKGNFPGRFSGRQFSNSRSEMNVSTLELGDSALYLCASSLLLAGGYNEQFFGPGTRLTVL.

The CDR3: CASSHFIDRGLRTSNQPQHF. In nucleotides, the CDR3 is TGTGCCAGTAGCCACTTTATCGACAGGGGGCTACGAACTAGCAATCAGCCCCAGCATTTT. The J gene is TRBJ1-5, the V gene TRBV19, with TRBD1 matching over 10 bases. The V segment lost 6 bases and the J segment 0 bases; nucleotides outside the gene matches: 17. The CDR3 consists of 20 residues. Germline V gene lookup returns CDR1 LNHDA and CDR2 SQIVND (reference sequence).

This clonotype was seen many times. This chain joins TRBV5-5 and TRBJ1-5; 8 bases line up with TRBD1. CDR3 size: 15 residues. Germline CDR1 and CDR2: SGHKS and YYEKEE (reference sequence). V was clipped by 1 base and J by 5 bases; unmatched bases: 5. CDR3: CASSLWTGRYQPQHF. As DNA, the CDR3 is TGTGCCAGCAGCTTGTGGACAGGGAGGTATCAGCCCCAGCATTTT.

This clonotype has ten or more counts. The J gene is TRBJ2-1, the V gene TRBV18; no clear D. The germline CDR1 and CDR2 sequences are KGHSH and LQKENI. Trimming took 2 bases from V and 6 from J, leaving 8 bases between them. This CDR3 spans 13 amino acids. CDR3 nucleotides: TGTGCCAGCTCACCAGGAACCGCCAATGAGCAGTTCTTC. It is translated as CASSPGTANEQFF.

The genes are TRBV11-3 and TRBJ2-4, with D perhaps TRBD1 or TRBD2 (5 bases each). CDR3 length: 16 residues. CDR1 SGHNT and CDR2 YENEEA come from the germline V gene. Trimming stripped 5 bases from V and 0 bases from J, with 14 bases between. CDR3 in amino acids: CASSPEGFIAKNIQYF. The CDR3, as DNA: TGTGCCAGCAGCCCCGAGGGGTTTATAGCCAAAAACATTCAGTACTTC.

Many counts were recorded for this clonotype. This chain uses TRBV7-9 with TRBJ2-2; the D gene is possibly TRBD1 (6 bases). Per germline, CDR1 SEHNR and CDR2 FQNEAQ (reference sequence). The CDR3 runs 16 residues. Trimming shortened V by 4 bases and J by 1 base, and 13 bases separated the two germline ends. The CDR3 is CASSSPGTRNTGELFF. CDR3 nucleotide sequence: TGTGCCAGCAGCTCCCCCGGGACAAGGAACACCGGGGAGCTGTTTTTT.

This clonotype was picked up many times. The chain couples TRBV6-5 to TRBJ1-5; D possibly corresponds to TRBD1 (5 bases). Germline loops: CDR1 MNHEY, CDR2 SVGAGI. Trimming stripped 5 bases from V and 0 bases from J, with 11 bases between. The CDR3 spans 15 residues. CDR3 protein: CASSVLRDSNQPQHF. CDR3 coding DNA: TGTGCCAGCAGTGTCCTCAGGGATAGCAATCAGCCCCAGCATTTT.

This chain links TRBV19 with TRBJ1-5; D remains ambiguous. The germline V and J ends were trimmed by 7 bases and 1 base, with 8 bases remaining between them. This CDR3 is built from 13 residues. Per germline, CDR1 LNHDA and CDR2 SQIVND (reference sequence). The DNA for the CDR3 is TGTGCCAGTAAGTTACACAGCAATCAGCCCCAGCATTTT. Translating gives CASKLHSNQPQHF.

The chain has TRBV20-1 and TRBJ1-2, with D uncertain. Germline V lookup: CDR1 DFQATT, CDR2 SNEGSKA (reference sequence). V lost 3 bases and J 3 bases, leaving 17 bases between the germline ends. The CDR3 loop spans 15 amino acids. The CDR3 coding sequence is TGCAGTGCTAGTGGTGCCAGCAGCATGGACTATGGCTACACCTTC. Translation gives CSASGASSMDYGYTF.

This clonotype was counted ten times or more. The genes are TRBV7-9 and TRBJ1-1; D might be TRBD1 (6 bases). Germline CDR1 reads SEHNR; CDR2 reads FQNEAQ (reference sequence). CDR3 size: 15 residues. V was trimmed by 3 bases and J by 3 bases, leaving 14 bases between them. CDR3 sequence reads: CASSLGHRKDTEAFF. In DNA form, the CDR3 reads TGTGCCAGCAGCTTGGGACACAGGAAAGACACTGAAGCTTTCTTT.

This clonotype has a handful of counts. The chain is built from TRBV11-2 and TRBJ2-1; D is perhaps TRBD2 (7 bases). The CDR3 totals 12 residues. The V end was cut by 5 bases, the J end by 14 bases, with 16 bases between. Germline CDR1 SGHAT, CDR2 FQNNGV. In DNA form, the CDR3 reads TGTGCCAGCAGCGAGGGGGGGCAGGGTGAGTTCTTC. It yields the protein CASSEGGQGEFF.